This T cell receptor beta chain was recorded in a study of T cells after posttransplantation cyclophosphamide. This clone was seen repeatedly, ten times or more. Some clones are missing from TCRdb's copy, which holds only in-frame ones; the method was immunoSEQ multiplex PCR. The data show tens of thousands of clones, with none appearing a single time. This CDR3 has 13 residues. The V and J ends lost 1 base and 9 bases respectively, with 10 bases between them. In germline, CDR1 is MGHRA, CDR2 YSYEKL. Sequenced sample: PBMCs. V usage is TRBV4-1 and J usage is TRBJ2-1; D might be TRBD2 (6 bases). This TCR came from a man over 45 in good health, CMV-negative, and a related stem cell transplant donor. CDR3: CASSQVGGTEQFF. CDR3 in DNA: TGCGCCAGCAGCCAAGTAGGAGGGACTGAGCAGTTCTTC.